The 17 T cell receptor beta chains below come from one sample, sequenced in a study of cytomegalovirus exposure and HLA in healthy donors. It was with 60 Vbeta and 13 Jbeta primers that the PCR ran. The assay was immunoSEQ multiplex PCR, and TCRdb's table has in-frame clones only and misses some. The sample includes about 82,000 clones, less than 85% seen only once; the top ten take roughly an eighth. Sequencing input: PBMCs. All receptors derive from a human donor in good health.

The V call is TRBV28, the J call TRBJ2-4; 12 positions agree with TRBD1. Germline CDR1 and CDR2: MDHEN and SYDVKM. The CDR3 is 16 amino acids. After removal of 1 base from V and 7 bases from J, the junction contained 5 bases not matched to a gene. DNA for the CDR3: TGTGCCAGCAGTTTATCGGGACAGGGGGCCGGGAACATTCAGTACTTC. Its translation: CASSLSGQGAGNIQYF.

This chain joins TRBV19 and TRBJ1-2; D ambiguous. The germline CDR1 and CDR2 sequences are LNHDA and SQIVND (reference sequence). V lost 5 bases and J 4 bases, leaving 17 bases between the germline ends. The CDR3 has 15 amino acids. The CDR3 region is CASSPRESYGYGYTF. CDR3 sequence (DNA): TGTGCCAGTAGTCCCCGGGAAAGCTACGGCTATGGCTACACCTTC.

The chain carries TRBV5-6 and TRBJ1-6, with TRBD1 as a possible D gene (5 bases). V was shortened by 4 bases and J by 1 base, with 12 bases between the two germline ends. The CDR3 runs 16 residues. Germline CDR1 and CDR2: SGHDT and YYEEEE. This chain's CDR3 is CASSPAQESYNSPLHF. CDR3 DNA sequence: TGTGCCAGCAGCCCGGCACAGGAATCCTATAATTCACCCCTCCACTTT.

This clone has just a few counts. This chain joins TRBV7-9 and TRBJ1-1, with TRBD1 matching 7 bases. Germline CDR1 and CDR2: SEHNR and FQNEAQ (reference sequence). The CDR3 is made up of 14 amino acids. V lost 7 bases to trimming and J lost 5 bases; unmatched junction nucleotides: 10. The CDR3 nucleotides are TGTGCCAGCACCGGACTCAGGGGGGATACTGAAGCTTTCTTT. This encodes CASTGLRGDTEAFF. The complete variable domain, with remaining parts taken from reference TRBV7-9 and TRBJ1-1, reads DTGVSQNPRHKITKRGQNVTFRCDPISEHNRLYWYRQTLGQGPEFLTYFQNEAQLEKSRLLSDRFSAERPKGSFSTLEIQRTEQGDSAMYLCASTGLRGDTEAFFGQGTRLTVV.

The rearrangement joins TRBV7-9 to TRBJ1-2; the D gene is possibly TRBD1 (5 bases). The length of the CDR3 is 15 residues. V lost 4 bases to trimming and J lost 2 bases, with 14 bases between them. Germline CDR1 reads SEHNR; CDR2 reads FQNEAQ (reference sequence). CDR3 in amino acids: CASSWPSQANYGYTF. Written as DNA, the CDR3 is TGTGCCAGCAGCTGGCCCTCACAGGCGAACTATGGCTACACCTTC.

In DNA form, the CDR3 reads TGTGCCAGCAGCCCCACCGTGGCGCCGGGACAGGTGAGGGAGACCCAGTACTTC. Encoded protein: CASSPTVAPGQVRETQYF. The chain employs TRBV7-8 and TRBJ2-5, with 8 bases fitting TRBD1. The ends lost 5 bases at V and 5 bases at J; junction bases unmatched: 19. This CDR3 spans 18 amino acids. CDR1 is SGHVS, CDR2 FQNEAQ, per germline.

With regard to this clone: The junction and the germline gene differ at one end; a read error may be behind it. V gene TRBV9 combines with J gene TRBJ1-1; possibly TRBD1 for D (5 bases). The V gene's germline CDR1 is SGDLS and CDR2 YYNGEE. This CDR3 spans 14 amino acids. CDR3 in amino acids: CASSPAGRVTGAFF. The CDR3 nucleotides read TGTGCCAGCAGCCCAGCGGGCAGGGTCACTGGAGCTTTCTTT.

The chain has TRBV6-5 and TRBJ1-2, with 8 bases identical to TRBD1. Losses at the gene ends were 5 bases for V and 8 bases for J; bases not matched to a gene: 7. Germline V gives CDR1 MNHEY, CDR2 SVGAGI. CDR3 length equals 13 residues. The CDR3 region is CASSRGQGNGYTF. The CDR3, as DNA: TGTGCCAGCAGTCGAGGACAGGGAAACGGCTACACCTTC.

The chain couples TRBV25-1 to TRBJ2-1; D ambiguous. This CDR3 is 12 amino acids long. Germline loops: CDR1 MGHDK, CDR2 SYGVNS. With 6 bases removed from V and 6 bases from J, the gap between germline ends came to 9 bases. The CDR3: CASSTAANEQFF. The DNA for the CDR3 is TGTGCCAGCAGCACTGCCGCCAATGAGCAGTTCTTC.

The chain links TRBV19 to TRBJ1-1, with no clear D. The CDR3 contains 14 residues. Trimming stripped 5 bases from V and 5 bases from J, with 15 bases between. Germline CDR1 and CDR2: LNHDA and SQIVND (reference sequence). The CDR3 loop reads CASSLQVFGTEAFF. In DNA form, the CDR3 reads TGTGCCAGTAGTCTTCAGGTGTTTGGAACTGAAGCTTTCTTT.

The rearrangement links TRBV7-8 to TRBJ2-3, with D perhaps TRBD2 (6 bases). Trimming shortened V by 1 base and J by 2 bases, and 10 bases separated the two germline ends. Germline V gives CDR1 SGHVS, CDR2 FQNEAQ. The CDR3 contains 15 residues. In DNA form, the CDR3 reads TGTGCCAGCAGCTTAGGTGTAGCGGACACAGATACGCAGTATTTT. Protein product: CASSLGVADTDTQYF.

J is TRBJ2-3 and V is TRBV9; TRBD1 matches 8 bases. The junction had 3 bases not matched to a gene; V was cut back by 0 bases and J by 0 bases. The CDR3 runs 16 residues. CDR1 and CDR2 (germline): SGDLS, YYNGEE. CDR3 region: CASSVGGTGSTDTQYF. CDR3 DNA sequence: TGTGCCAGCAGCGTAGGCGGGACAGGCAGCACAGATACGCAGTATTTT.

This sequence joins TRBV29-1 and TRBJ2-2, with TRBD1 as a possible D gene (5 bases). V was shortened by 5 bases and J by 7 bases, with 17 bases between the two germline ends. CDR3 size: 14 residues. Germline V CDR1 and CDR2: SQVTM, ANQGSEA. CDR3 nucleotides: TGCAGCGTTCACCCCCAGGGTAGTATCGGGGAGCTGTTTTTT. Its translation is CSVHPQGSIGELFF.

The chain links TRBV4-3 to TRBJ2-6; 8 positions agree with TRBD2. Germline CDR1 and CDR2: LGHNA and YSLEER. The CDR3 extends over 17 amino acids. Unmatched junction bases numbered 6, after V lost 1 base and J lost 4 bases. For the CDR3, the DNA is TGCGCCAGCAGCCAAGGAGTCGGGGGGGGAGGGGCCAACGTCCTGACTTTC. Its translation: CASSQGVGGGGANVLTF.

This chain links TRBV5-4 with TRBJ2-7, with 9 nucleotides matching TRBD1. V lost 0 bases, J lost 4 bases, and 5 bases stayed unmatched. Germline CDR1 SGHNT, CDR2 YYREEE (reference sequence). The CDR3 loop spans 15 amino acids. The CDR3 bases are TGTGCCAGCAGCTTGGGACAGGGGGTGTTGTACGAGCAGTACTTC. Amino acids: CASSLGQGVLYEQYF.

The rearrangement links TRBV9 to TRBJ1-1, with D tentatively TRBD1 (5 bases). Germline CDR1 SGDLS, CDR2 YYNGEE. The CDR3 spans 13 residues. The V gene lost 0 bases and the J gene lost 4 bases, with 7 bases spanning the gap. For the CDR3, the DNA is TGTGCCAGCAGCGTAGGGAGGGGCACTGAAGCTTTCTTT. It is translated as CASSVGRGTEAFF.

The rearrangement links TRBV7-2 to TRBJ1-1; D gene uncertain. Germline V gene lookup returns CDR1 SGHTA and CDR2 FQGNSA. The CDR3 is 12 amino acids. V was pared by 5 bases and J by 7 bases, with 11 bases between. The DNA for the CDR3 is TGTGCCAGCAGCCCCCCTCCAGGTGAAGCTTTCTTT. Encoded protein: CASSPPPGEAFF.